These 14 T cell receptor beta chains were sequenced from one sample in a study of blood T cell repertoires in COVID-19. Libraries were prepared by immunoSEQ multiplex PCR; TCRdb keeps only in-frame clonotypes and omits some of them. The sample includes under 50,000 clones, roughly nine tenths seen only once; the top ten take 15% to 20%. Material for sequencing was peripheral blood. These receptors were obtained from a man between 65 and 85 years old with active COVID-19.

Here the CDR3 reads CASSSLSGQGDEQYF. CDR3 DNA: TGTGCCAGCAGCTCCCTCTCCGGGCAGGGCGACGAGCAGTACTTC. This sequence joins TRBV4-2 and TRBJ2-7, with D possibly matching TRBD1 (5 bases). Germline values: CDR1 LGHNA, CDR2 YNFKEQ. The CDR3 loop spans 15 amino acids. Deletions cut 5 bases from V and 5 bases from J, with 19 bases between.

The DNA of the CDR3 is TGTGCCAGCAGTTCCCCGTTAGGGGCTGGAAATCAGCCCCAGCATTTT. Protein product: CASSSPLGAGNQPQHF. V is TRBV28 and J is TRBJ1-5, with TRBD1 as a possible D gene (5 bases). From germline, CDR1 is MDHEN and CDR2 SYDVKM. The CDR3 has 16 amino acids. V gave up 4 bases and J gave up 4 bases, with 17 bases separating them.

The rearrangement uses TRBV27 and TRBJ2-7, with TRBD1 identical over 7 bases. V gave up 10 bases and J gave up 2 bases; unmatched junction bases: 5. Germline lookup yields CDR1 MNHEY and CDR2 SMNVEV (reference sequence). The CDR3 spans 12 residues. The CDR3 protein is CATTDRAYEQYF. In nucleotides, the CDR3 is TGTGCCACTACAGACAGGGCCTACGAGCAGTACTTC.

The V gene is TRBV10-3, the J gene TRBJ2-7, with TRBD2 identical over 9 bases. The germline V gene has CDR1 ENHRY and CDR2 SYGVKD. Germline trimming cut 6 bases from V and 4 bases from J; bases unmatched to any gene: 4. CDR3 length: 13 amino acids. The CDR3, as DNA: TGTGCCATCAGCGGGACTAGCAGTTACGAGCAGTACTTC. Amino acid sequence: CAISGTSSYEQYF.

This chain connects TRBV27 to TRBJ1-5, with TRBD1 as a possible D gene (5 bases). Germline values: CDR1 MNHEY, CDR2 SMNVEV (reference sequence). The CDR3 contains 14 residues. The germline V and J ends were trimmed by 2 bases and 2 bases, with 7 bases remaining between them. This CDR3 reads CASSLQGGNQPQHF. Written as DNA, the CDR3 is TGTGCCAGCAGTTTACAGGGCGGCAATCAGCCCCAGCATTTT.

This chain uses TRBV2 with TRBJ2-2, with 8 nucleotides matching TRBD2. Unmatched junction bases numbered 8, after V lost 6 bases and J lost 2 bases. The germline CDR1 and CDR2 sequences are SNHLY and FYNNEI. The CDR3 length is 16 residues. CDR3 sequence: CASRTLAALNTGELFF. The CDR3 DNA is TGTGCCAGCAGAACACTAGCGGCTTTAAACACCGGGGAGCTGTTTTTT.

The J gene is TRBJ2-5, the V gene TRBV6-2 or TRBV6-3; 10 nucleotides line up with TRBD1. Germline CDR1 MNHEY, CDR2 SVGEGT. The CDR3 consists of 15 residues. J lost 5 bases, V lost 4 bases, and 7 bases had no gene match. Here the CDR3 reads CASSSSDRGHETQYF. The CDR3 DNA sequence: TGTGCCAGCAGTTCCAGTGACAGGGGGCATGAGACCCAGTACTTC.

This chain connects TRBV19 to TRBJ1-5; 9 nucleotides align to TRBD1. This CDR3 comprises 16 residues. The ends lost 7 bases at V and 3 bases at J; junction bases unmatched: 10. Germline V lookup: CDR1 LNHDA, CDR2 SQIVND (reference sequence). The CDR3 bases are TGTGCCAGTACAAGTGAGACAGGGGGAACCAATCAGCCCCAGCATTTT. The encoded protein is CASTSETGGTNQPQHF.

The chain has TRBV28 and TRBJ1-2, with 11 bases lining up with TRBD1. Germline CDR1 is MDHEN and CDR2 is SYDVKM. The V segment lost 6 bases and the J segment 8 bases; nucleotides outside the gene matches: 11. There are 15 residues in the CDR3. The CDR3 DNA reads TGTGCCAGCAGCCCTGAGGGACAGGGGGTTCGGGGCTACACCTTC. It specifies CASSPEGQGVRGYTF.

V and J are TRBV27 and TRBJ2-7; 11 bases are a match to TRBD2. V was clipped by 3 bases and J by 3 bases; unmatched bases: 4. Germline V gives CDR1 MNHEY, CDR2 SMNVEV (reference sequence). The CDR3 is made up of 15 amino acids. The CDR3 region is CASSFGTSGVYEQYF. As DNA, the CDR3 is TGTGCCAGCAGTTTCGGGACTAGCGGAGTCTACGAGCAGTACTTC.

This clone appeared a single time. The V call is TRBV7-2, the J call TRBJ1-1; no clear D gene. The CDR3 covers 13 residues. CDR1 is SGHTA and CDR2 is FQGNSA in the germline V gene. V was clipped by 5 bases and J by 7 bases, with 14 bases between them. CDR3: CASSPHPGVEAFF. CDR3 in DNA: TGTGCCAGCAGCCCCCATCCGGGAGTTGAAGCTTTCTTT. Full variable domain (missing parts from reference TRBV7-2 and TRBJ1-1): GAGVSQSPSNKVTEKGKDVELRCDPISGHTALYWYRQSLGQGLEFLIYFQGNSAPDKSGLPSDRFSAERTGGSVSTLTIQRTQQEDSAVYLCASSPHPGVEAFFGQGTRLTVV.

This chain uses TRBV5-1 with TRBJ2-5; 10 bases are shared with TRBD2. The CDR3 has 16 residues. V gave up 3 bases and J gave up 5 bases; unmatched junction bases: 10. Germline CDR1 SGHRS, CDR2 YFSETQ. The CDR3 sequence is CASSYGLAERGETQYF. The CDR3 bases are TGCGCCAGCAGCTACGGACTAGCGGAGAGGGGTGAGACCCAGTACTTC.

The chain uses TRBV7-9 and TRBJ2-7, with 9 bases aligning to TRBD2. Unmatched junction bases numbered 8, after V lost 5 bases and J lost 3 bases. The CDR3 is 15 amino acids. Germline assignment: CDR1 SEHNR and CDR2 FQNEAQ (reference sequence). The CDR3 is CASSRGGGGHYEQYF. In DNA, the CDR3 is TGTGCCAGCAGCCGCGGGGGGGGCGGCCACTACGAGCAGTACTTC.

The rearrangement uses TRBV25-1 and TRBJ1-6, with TRBD1 matching 7 bases. J lost 9 bases, V lost 3 bases, and 8 bases had no gene match. The CDR3 is 15 residues long. The germline CDR1 and CDR2 sequences are MGHDK and SYGVNS. The CDR3 region is CASSEWTGGGSPLHF. The CDR3 nucleotides are TGTGCCAGCAGTGAGTGGACAGGTGGGGGTTCACCCCTCCACTTT.